Listed below are T cell receptor beta chains from one sample, sequenced in a study of blood T cell repertoires in COVID-19. Measured with immunoSEQ multiplex PCR; TCRdb has only the in-frame clones, and not every one. The data hold a few hundred thousand clones, with nearly 90% observed a single time. Specimen: peripheral blood. Every receptor here comes from a woman in her twenties or thirties with acute or convalescent COVID-19. Both conserved end residues are part of each CDR3. The order of the fields is J gene, clone size, D gene, CDR3 length, V gene, CDR3 protein, CDR3 DNA. The D gene is left open where the match is weak. The size field is filled for only some rows; it gives once, few, many or a size class.

TRBJ1-1,-,TRBD1,15,TRBV5-4,CASSDGQALGTEAFF,TGTGCCAGCAGCGACGGACAGGCGCTGGGCACTGAAGCTTTCTTT
TRBJ2-1,-,-,11,TRBV30,CAWRHGGKQFF,TGTGCCTGGAGGCACGGGGGAAAGCAGTTCTTC
TRBJ2-2,-,TRBD2,16,TRBV6-4,CASSRTSGRGTGELFF,TGTGCCAGCAGTCGGACTAGCGGGAGAGGTACCGGGGAGCTGTTTTTT
TRBJ2-1,-,TRBD2,14,TRBV11-2,CASSLALADNEQFF,TGTGCCAGCAGCTTAGCTCTAGCGGACAATGAGCAGTTCTTC
TRBJ1-5,-,TRBD1,17,TRBV30,CAWRPGQGVTSNQPQHF,TGTGCCTGGAGACCAGGACAGGGGGTAACGAGCAATCAGCCCCAGCATTTT
TRBJ2-3,-,TRBD2,17,TRBV2,CASSEEPGLYNTDTQYF,TGTGCCAGCAGTGAGGAACCGGGACTATACAACACAGATACGCAGTATTTT
TRBJ1-5,-,-,11,TRBV23-1,CASITEWPQHF,TGCGCCAGCATAACCGAGTGGCCCCAGCATTTT
TRBJ2-3,-,TRBD1,15,TRBV9,CASSPTDRAFDPQYF,TGTGCCAGCAGCCCGACCGACAGGGCCTTTGATCCGCAGTATTTT
TRBJ2-5,-,TRBD2,16,TRBV9,CASSVGAGERQETQYF,TGTGCCAGCAGCGTAGGAGCGGGAGAGCGGCAAGAGACCCAGTACTTC
TRBJ1-1,-,-,15,TRBV18,CASSIGSGGRNEAFF,TGTGCCAGCTCAATTGGCTCGGGGGGCCGTAATGAAGCTTTCTTT
TRBJ1-1,-,-,14,TRBV10-3,CAISEAGVNTEAFF,TGTGCCATCAGTGAGGCAGGGGTGAACACTGAAGCTTTCTTT
TRBJ2-7,-,-,13,TRBV2,CARSPYSSYEQYF,TGTGCCAGAAGCCCGTATAGCTCCTACGAGCAGTACTTC
TRBJ2-7,-,-,14,TRBV7-9,CASSLAHRATEQYF,TGTGCCAGCAGCTTAGCGCACAGGGCTACCGAGCAGTACTTC
TRBJ2-5,few,TRBD2,17,TRBV5-4,CASRSGTSGRLQETQYF,TGTGCCAGCAGGTCCGGGACTAGCGGGAGGCTCCAAGAGACCCAGTACTTC
TRBJ2-1,-,-,10,TRBV21-1,CARAGTGAFF,TGTGCCAGAGCCGGGACAGGGGCCTTCTTC
TRBJ2-3,-,-,13,TRBV7-2,CASSRQVTDTQYF,TGTGCCAGCAGCCGACAGGTCACAGATACGCAGTATTTT
TRBJ2-1,once,-,12,TRBV29-1,CSVEVQFNEQFF,TGCAGCGTTGAAGTACAGTTCAATGAGCAGTTCTTC
TRBJ2-5,-,-,14,TRBV19,CASSTRDSQKTQYF,TGTGCCAGTAGCACCCGGGACTCCCAAAAGACCCAGTACTTC
TRBJ1-1,-,TRBD1,21,TRBV14,CASSLEVMWYRGILMNTEAFF,TGTGCCAGCAGCCTAGAAGTCATGTGGTACAGGGGCATATTAATGAACACTGAAGCTTTCTTT
TRBJ2-1,few,TRBD2,15,TRBV5-1,CASSLGLAGYNEQFF,TGCGCCAGCAGCTTGGGACTAGCGGGGTACAATGAGCAGTTCTTC
TRBJ2-7,-,-,15,TRBV5-6,CASSLVAEPSYEQYF,TGTGCCAGCAGCTTGGTTGCGGAACCCTCCTACGAGCAGTACTTC
TRBJ1-2,-,-,13,TRBV6-5,CASITGPFRMYTF,TGTGCCAGCATTACAGGGCCTTTTCGAATGTACACCTTC
TRBJ1-2,-,-,13,TRBV20-1,CSASYGRNYGYTF,TGCAGTGCTAGTTATGGCAGGAACTATGGCTACACCTTC
TRBJ2-5,-,TRBD1,16,TRBV7-9,CASSSLTGAPQETQYF,TGTGCCAGCAGCTCGTTGACAGGGGCTCCCCAAGAGACCCAGTACTTC
TRBJ2-7,once,-,15,TRBV11-2,CASSLGLRPGEEQYF,TGTGCCAGCAGCTTAGGGCTGCGACCAGGGGAGGAGCAGTACTTC
TRBJ2-7,-,TRBD1,14,TRBV5-6,CASSPGQGVGEQYF,TGTGCCAGCAGCCCGGGACAGGGGGTCGGGGAGCAGTACTTC
TRBJ2-2,-,TRBD1,16,TRBV7-2,CASSLTQGSISGELFF,TGTGCCAGCAGCTTAACACAGGGGAGTATTTCCGGGGAGCTGTTTTTT
TRBJ1-1,-,-,15,TRBV7-2,CASSGKQGIGTEAFF,TGTGCCAGCAGCGGAAAGCAGGGGATCGGCACTGAAGCTTTCTTT
TRBJ2-2,-,TRBD1,15,TRBV29-1,CSAKRPGQRTGELFF,TGCAGCGCTAAAAGGCCGGGACAGCGGACCGGGGAGCTGTTTTTT
TRBJ2-7,-,TRBD1,14,TRBV7-8,CASRRDRGDYEQYF,TGTGCCAGCAGAAGGGACAGGGGGGATTACGAGCAGTACTTC
TRBJ1-1,-,-,12,TRBV6-5,CASSYGATEAFF,TGTGCCAGCAGTTACGGAGCCACTGAAGCTTTCTTT
TRBJ2-4,-,-,17,TRBV5-1,CASSLFGGTKGQNIQYF,TGCGCCAGCAGCTTGTTTGGGGGGACGAAGGGACAAAACATTCAGTACTTC
TRBJ2-5,-,TRBD1,16,TRBV6-5,CASSFARTGGGETQYF,TGTGCCAGCAGTTTTGCCCGGACAGGGGGAGGAGAGACCCAGTACTTC
TRBJ2-7,-,-,11,TRBV7-8,CASSRLYEQYF,TGTGCCAGCAGTCGACTCTACGAGCAGTACTTC
TRBJ2-3,once,TRBD2,16,TRBV9,CASSVEAGTLTDTQYF,TGTGCCAGCAGCGTAGAAGCGGGGACCCTCACAGATACGCAGTATTTT
TRBJ2-7,-,-,15,TRBV3-1/TRBV3-2,CASSQNSGVSYEQYF,TGTGCCAGCAGCCAAAATAGCGGAGTCTCCTACGAGCAGTACTTC
TRBJ1-5,-,TRBD1,15,TRBV19,CASKGQGGLNQPQHF,TGTGCCAGTAAGGGACAGGGAGGCCTCAATCAGCCCCAGCATTTT
TRBJ2-2,few,TRBD1,12,TRBV29-1,CSTQTGAGELFF,TGCAGCACCCAGACAGGGGCCGGGGAGCTGTTTTTT
TRBJ2-7,-,-,19,TRBV24-1,CATSDPPLLMAECGDEQYF,TGTGCCACCAGTGATCCCCCCCTCCTTATGGCGGAGTGCGGGGACGAGCAGTACTTC
TRBJ2-7,-,-,15,TRBV7-9,CASSFGIRGGYEQYF,TGTGCCAGCAGCTTCGGGATAAGGGGGGGCTACGAGCAGTACTTC
TRBJ2-6,few,-,17,TRBV24-1,CATSDKYNVAGANVLTF,TGTGCCACCAGTGATAAATACAATGTAGCTGGAGCCAACGTCCTGACTTTC
TRBJ1-5,-,-,14,TRBV6-6,CASSPIGRNQPQHF,TGTGCCAGCAGTCCCATCGGGAGGAATCAGCCCCAGCATTTT
TRBJ2-4,-,TRBD2,21,TRBV19,CASSLGTPGTSGTGLKNIQYF,TGTGCCAGTAGTCTCGGGACTCCCGGGACTAGCGGGACGGGGCTCAAAAACATTCAGTACTTC
TRBJ1-1,-,TRBD1,14,TRBV27,CASSLGGTGTEAFF,TGTGCCAGCAGTTTAGGGGGGACAGGAACCGAAGCTTTCTTT
TRBJ2-3,-,-,16,TRBV30,CAWSVAGPPSTDTQYF,TGTGCCTGGAGTGTTGCGGGGCCCCCTAGCACAGATACGCAGTATTTT
TRBJ2-1,-,TRBD2,15,TRBV5-1,CASSSSGTNYNEQFF,TGCGCCAGCAGCTCTAGCGGGACCAACTACAATGAGCAGTTCTTC
TRBJ1-1,-,-,12,TRBV2,CASSVGRYEAFF,TGTGCCAGCAGTGTGGGCAGATATGAAGCTTTCTTT
TRBJ2-2,-,-,15,TRBV5-6,CASSLSRNGAGELFF,TGTGCCAGCAGCTTATCCCGGAACGGGGCCGGGGAGCTGTTTTTT
TRBJ2-7,-,TRBD1,13,TRBV30,CAWSYGQGQEQYF,TGTGCCTGGAGTTATGGACAGGGGCAAGAGCAGTACTTC
TRBJ1-4,once,TRBD1,15,TRBV18,CASSPRTGPNEKLFF,TGTGCCAGCTCACCAAGGACAGGCCCAAATGAAAAACTGTTTTTT
TRBJ2-1,-,TRBD2,16,TRBV9,CASSALHSGSYNEQFF,TGTGCCAGCAGCGCGTTACATAGCGGGAGCTACAATGAGCAGTTCTTC
TRBJ2-5,once,TRBD2,17,TRBV11-2,CASSSFFVAGLRETQYF,TGTGCCAGCAGCTCCTTTTTCGTAGCGGGATTGCGTGAGACCCAGTACTTC
TRBJ2-1,-,TRBD2,15,TRBV11-3,CASSPPLAGAGEQFF,TGTGCCAGCAGCCCCCCTCTAGCGGGAGCAGGTGAGCAGTTCTTC